This entry is about one T cell receptor beta chain. Its antigen specificity is not known. No quality values exist for individual bases; no much larger clone is one base distant. Reading from cysteine to phenylalanine, the CDR3 counts 15 amino acids. CDR3 DNA only is kept here, 45 bases in frame from base 1. The germline V gene encodes CDR1 SGHRS and CDR2 YFSETQ. At the junction V is shortened by 0 bases and J by 0 bases, with 9 bases in between. This sample stems from a study of response to subunit inactivated influenza vaccine (dated by TCRdb to about 2018). For the wider study: Deep quantitative profiling of the T cell receptor repertoire was used in the study to follow responses to a trivalent subunit inactivated influenza vaccine. On the study overall, not on this receptor specifically: The authors proposed that each seasonal influenza vaccination may bring in only a limited number of new T cells.

The library came from RT-PCR. Sequencing relied on an Illumina HiSeq 2500. TCRdb took the public reads, trimmed them with fastp at Q25, ran MiXCR for clone calling and kept in-frame beta chains. One record per CDR3 amino acid sequence lists the most common genes and DNA. This sample gives more than 700,000 distinct CDR3 sequences in total; less than 25% of them show up just once. The top ten hold 10% of the sample. The material sequenced was PBMCs from blood, taken roughly 5 days after vaccination. The sequence derives from a man aged 45-65 years who received an inactivated influenza vaccine. Donor details come from another sample of the same person, matched by shared clones. The sequence joins TRBV5-1 to TRBJ1-1; the D gene is not confidently resolved. The nucleotide sequence is TGCGCCAGCAGCTTGGCCGCACACTTGAACACTGAAGCTTTCTTT. The resulting protein is CASSLAAHLNTEAFF.